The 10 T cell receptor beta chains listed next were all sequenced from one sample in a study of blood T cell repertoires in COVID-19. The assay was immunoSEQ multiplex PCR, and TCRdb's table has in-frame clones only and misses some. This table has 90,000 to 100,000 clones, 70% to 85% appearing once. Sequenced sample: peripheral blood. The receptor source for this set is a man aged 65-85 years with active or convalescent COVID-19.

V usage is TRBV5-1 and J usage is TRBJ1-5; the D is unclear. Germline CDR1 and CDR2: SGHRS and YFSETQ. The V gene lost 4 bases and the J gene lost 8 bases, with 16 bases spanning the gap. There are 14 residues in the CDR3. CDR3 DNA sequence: TGCGCCAGCAGCAAGGGAGGTTGGTGGGAGCCCCAGCATTTT. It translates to CASSKGGWWEPQHF.

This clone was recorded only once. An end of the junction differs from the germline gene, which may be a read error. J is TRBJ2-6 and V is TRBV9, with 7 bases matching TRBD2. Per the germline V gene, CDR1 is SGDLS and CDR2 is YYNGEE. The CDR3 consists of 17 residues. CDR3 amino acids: CASSVFGGENGANVLTF. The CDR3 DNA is TGCGCCAGCAGCGTCTTTGGGGGGGAAAATGGGGCCAACGTCCTGACTTTC.

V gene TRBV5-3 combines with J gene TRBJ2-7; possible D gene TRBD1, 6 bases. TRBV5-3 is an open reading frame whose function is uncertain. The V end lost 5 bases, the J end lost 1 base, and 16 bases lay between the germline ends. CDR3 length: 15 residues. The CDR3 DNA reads TGTGCCAGAAGAGCTACAGGGTTCCTTTCCTACGAGCAGTACTTC. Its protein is CARRATGFLSYEQYF.

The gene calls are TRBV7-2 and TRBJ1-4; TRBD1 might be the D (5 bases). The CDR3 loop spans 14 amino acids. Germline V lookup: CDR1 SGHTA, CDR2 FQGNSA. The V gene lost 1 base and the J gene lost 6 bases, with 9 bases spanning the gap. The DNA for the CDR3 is TGTGCCAGCAGCTTAGACAGGTACCATGAAAAACTGTTTTTT. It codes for CASSLDRYHEKLFF. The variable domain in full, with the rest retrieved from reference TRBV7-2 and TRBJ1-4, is GAGVSQSPSNKVTEKGKDVELRCDPISGHTALYWYRQSLGQGLEFLIYFQGNSAPDKSGLPSDRFSAERTGGSVSTLTIQRTQQEDSAVYLCASSLDRYHEKLFFGSGTQLSVL.

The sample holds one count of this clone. CDR3 protein: CASSYAGGYNSPLHF. The DNA of the CDR3 is TGTGCCAGCAGTTACGCGGGGGGCTATAATTCACCCCTCCACTTT. This rearrangement joins TRBV6-5 to TRBJ1-6; TRBD1 is a possible D gene (5 bases). This CDR3 contains 15 residues. CDR1 is MNHEY, CDR2 SVGAGI, per germline. The germline V and J ends were trimmed by 2 bases and 3 bases, with 8 bases remaining between them.

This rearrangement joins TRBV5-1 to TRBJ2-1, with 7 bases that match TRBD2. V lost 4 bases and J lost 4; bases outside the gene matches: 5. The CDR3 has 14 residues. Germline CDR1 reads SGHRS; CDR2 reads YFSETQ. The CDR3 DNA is TGCGCCAGCAGCGCCGGGGGGAATTACAATGAGCAGTTCTTC. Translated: CASSAGGNYNEQFF.

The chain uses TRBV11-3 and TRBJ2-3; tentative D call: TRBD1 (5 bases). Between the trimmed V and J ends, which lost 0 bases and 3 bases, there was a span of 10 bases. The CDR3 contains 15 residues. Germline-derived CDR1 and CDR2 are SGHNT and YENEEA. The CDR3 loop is CASSLDLPGTDTQYF. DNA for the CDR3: TGTGCCAGCAGCTTAGATTTACCAGGGACAGATACGCAGTATTTT.

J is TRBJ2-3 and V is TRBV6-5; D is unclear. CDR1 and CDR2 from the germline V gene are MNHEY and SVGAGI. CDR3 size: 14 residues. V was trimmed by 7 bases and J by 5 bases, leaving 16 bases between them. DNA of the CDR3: TGTGCCAGCAATAAAGGCCTAGTTTTAGATACGCAGTATTTT. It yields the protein CASNKGLVLDTQYF.

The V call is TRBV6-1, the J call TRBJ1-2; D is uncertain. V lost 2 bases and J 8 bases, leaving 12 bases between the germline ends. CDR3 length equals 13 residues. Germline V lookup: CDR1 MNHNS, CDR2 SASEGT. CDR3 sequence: CASSEYPGQGYTF. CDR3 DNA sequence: TGTGCCAGCAGTGAATATCCGGGTCAAGGCTACACCTTC.

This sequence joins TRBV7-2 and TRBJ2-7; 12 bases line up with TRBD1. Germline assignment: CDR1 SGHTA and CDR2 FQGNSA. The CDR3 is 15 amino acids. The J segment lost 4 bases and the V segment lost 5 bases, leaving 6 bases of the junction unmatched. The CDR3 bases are TGTGCCAGCAGCAGACCGGGACAGGGGGCTTACGAGCAGTACTTC. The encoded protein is CASSRPGQGAYEQYF. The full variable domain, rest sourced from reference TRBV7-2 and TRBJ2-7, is GAGVSQSPSNKVTEKGKDVELRCDPISGHTALYWYRQSLGQGLEFLIYFQGNSAPDKSGLPSDRFSAERTGGSVSTLTIQRTQQEDSAVYLCASSRPGQGAYEQYFGPGTRLTVT.